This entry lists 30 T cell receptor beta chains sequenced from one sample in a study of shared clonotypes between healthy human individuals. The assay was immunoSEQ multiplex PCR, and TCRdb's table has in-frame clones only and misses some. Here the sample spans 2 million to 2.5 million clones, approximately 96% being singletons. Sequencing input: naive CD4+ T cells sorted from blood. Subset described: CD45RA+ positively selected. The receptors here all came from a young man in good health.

Here the CDR3 DNA reads TGCAGCGTTGGTCGGTTTGGGTCAGGGTCTGATGGCTACACCTTC. It yields the protein CSVGRFGSGSDGYTF. The rearrangement uses TRBV29-1 and TRBJ1-2; maybe TRBD1 (5 bases). CDR3 size: 15 residues. Germline lookup yields CDR1 SQVTM and CDR2 ANQGSEA. V lost 4 bases and J lost 6, with 21 bases in between.

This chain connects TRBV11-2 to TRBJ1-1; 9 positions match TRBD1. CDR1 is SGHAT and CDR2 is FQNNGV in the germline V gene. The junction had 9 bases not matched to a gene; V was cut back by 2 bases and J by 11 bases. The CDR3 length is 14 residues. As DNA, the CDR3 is TGTGCCAGCAGCTTAAACCGGGACAGGGACTCCGCTTTCTTT. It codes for CASSLNRDRDSAFF. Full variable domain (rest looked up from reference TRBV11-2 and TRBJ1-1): EAGVAQSPRYKIIEKRQSVAFWCNPISGHATLYWYQQILGQGPKLLIQFQNNGVVDDSQLPKDRFSAERLKGVDSTLKIQPAKLEDSAVYLCASSLNRDRDSAFFGQGTRLTVV.

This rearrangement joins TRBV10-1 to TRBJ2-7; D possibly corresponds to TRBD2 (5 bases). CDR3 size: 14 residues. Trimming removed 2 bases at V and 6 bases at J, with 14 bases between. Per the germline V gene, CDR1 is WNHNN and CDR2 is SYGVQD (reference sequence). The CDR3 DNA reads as TGCGCCAGCAGTGAGAGCGGCCCCGCGGGCGAGCAGTACTTC. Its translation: CASSESGPAGEQYF.

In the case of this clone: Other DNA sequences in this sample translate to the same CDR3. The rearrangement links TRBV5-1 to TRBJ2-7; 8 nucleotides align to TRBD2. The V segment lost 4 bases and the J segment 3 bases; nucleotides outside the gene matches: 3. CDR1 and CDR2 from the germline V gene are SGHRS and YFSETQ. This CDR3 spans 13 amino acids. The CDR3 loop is CASSTGGGYEQYF. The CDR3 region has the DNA TGCGCCAGCAGCACGGGAGGGGGCTACGAGCAGTACTTC.

The CDR3 DNA follows: TGTGCCAGCAGTGAAAACAGGGGGCGCGAAAAACTGTTTTTT. Translated, it gives CASSENRGREKLFF. The chain carries TRBV6-1 and TRBJ1-4, with 9 bases fitting TRBD1. V lost 2 bases and J lost 8; bases outside the gene matches: 3. CDR3 size: 14 residues. CDR1 is MNHNS and CDR2 is SASEGT in the germline V gene.

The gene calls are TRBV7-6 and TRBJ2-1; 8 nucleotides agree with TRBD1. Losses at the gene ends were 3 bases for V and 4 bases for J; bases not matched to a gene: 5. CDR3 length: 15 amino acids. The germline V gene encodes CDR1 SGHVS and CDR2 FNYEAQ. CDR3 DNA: TGTGCCAGCAGCTTGGACAGGGAGTGGTACAATGAGCAGTTCTTC. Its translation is CASSLDREWYNEQFF.

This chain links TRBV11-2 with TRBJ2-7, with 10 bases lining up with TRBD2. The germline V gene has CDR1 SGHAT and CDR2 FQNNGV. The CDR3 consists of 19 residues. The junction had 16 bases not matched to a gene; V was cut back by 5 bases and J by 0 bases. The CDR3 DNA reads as TGTGCCAGCAGCCCAAGACTAGCGGGCCACCCTGGGAGCTCCTACGAGCAGTACTTC. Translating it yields CASSPRLAGHPGSSYEQYF.

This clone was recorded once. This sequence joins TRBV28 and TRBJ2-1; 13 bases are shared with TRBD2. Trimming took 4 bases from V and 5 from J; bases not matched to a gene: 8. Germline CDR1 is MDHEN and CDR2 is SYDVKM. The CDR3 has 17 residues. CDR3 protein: CASSSWTSGGENNEQFF. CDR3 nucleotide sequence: TGTGCCAGCAGTTCCTGGACTAGCGGGGGCGAAAACAATGAGCAGTTCTTC.

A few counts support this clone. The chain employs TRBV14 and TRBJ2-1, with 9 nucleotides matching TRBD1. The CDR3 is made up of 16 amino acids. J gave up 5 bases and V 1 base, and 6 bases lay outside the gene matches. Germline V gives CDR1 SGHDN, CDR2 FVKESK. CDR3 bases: TGTGCCAGCAGCCAAGTGGGGACAGGGAAGCACAATGAGCAGTTCTTC. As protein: CASSQVGTGKHNEQFF.

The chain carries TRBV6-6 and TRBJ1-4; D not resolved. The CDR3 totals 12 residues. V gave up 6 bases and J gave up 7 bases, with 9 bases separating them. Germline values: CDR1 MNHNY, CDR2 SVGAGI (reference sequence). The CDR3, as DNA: TGTGCCAGCAGCTCCCGTCTTGAAAAACTGTTTTTT. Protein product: CASSSRLEKLFF.

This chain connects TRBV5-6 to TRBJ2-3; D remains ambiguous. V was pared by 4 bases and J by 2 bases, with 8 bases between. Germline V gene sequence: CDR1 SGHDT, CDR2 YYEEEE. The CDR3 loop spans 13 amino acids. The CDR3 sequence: CASSEPLTDTQYF. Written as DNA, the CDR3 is TGTGCCAGCAGCGAACCCCTCACAGATACGCAGTATTTT.

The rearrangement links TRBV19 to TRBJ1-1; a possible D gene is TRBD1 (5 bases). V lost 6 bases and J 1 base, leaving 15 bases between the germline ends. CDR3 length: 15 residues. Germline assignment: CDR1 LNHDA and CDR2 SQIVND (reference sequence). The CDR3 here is CASRGSEGTNTEAFF. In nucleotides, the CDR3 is TGTGCCAGTAGAGGGTCAGAGGGGACGAACACTGAAGCTTTCTTT.

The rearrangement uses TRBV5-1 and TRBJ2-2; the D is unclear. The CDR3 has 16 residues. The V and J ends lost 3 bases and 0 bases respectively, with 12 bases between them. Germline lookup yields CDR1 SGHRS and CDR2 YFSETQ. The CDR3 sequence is CASSSVDGTNTGELFF. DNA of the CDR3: TGCGCCAGCAGCTCGGTGGACGGAACGAACACCGGGGAGCTGTTTTTT.

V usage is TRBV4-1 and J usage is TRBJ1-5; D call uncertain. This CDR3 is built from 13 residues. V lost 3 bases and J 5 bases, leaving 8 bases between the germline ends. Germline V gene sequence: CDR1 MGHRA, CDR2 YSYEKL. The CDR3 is CASSHLGDQPQHF. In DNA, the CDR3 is TGCGCCAGCAGCCATCTGGGTGATCAGCCCCAGCATTTT.

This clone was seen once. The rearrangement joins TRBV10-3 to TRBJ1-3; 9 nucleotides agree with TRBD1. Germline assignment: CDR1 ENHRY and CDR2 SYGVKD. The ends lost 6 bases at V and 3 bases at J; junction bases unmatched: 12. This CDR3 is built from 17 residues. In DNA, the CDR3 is TGTGCCATCAGCGAGACGACAGGGGGGGCAGGTGGAAACACCATATATTTT. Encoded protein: CAISETTGGAGGNTIYF.

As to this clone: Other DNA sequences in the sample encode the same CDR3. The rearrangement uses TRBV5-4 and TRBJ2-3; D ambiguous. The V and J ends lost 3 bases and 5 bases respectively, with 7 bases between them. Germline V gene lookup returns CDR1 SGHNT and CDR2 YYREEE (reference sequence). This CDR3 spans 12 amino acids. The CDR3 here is CASSSLGDTQYF. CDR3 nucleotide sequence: TGTGCCAGCAGCTCGCTCGGAGATACGCAGTATTTT.

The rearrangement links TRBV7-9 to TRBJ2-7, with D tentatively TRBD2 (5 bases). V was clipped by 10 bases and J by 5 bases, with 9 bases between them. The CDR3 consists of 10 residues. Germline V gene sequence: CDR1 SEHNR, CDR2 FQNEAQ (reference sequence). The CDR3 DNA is TGTGCCACCTCCGGGAACGAGCAGTACTTC. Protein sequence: CATSGNEQYF.

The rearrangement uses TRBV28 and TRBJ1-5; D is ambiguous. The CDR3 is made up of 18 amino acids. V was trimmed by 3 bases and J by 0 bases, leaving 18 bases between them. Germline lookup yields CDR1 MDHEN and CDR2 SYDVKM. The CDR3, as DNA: TGTGCCAGCAGTTTCCCCGGACCGGGGAGGTTTAGCAATCAGCCCCAGCATTTT. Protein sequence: CASSFPGPGRFSNQPQHF.

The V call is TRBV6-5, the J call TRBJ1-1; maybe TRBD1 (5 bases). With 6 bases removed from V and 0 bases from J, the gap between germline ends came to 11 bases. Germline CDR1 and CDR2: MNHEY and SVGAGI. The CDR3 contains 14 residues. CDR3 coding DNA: TGTGCCAGCAGGCAAGGGACGTTGAACACTGAAGCTTTCTTT. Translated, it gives CASRQGTLNTEAFF.

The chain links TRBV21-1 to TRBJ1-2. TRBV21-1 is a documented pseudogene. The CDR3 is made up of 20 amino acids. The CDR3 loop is CASSKFLIKVAGSNNYGYTF. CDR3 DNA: TGTGCCAGCAGCAAATTTTTAATTAAGGTGGCAGGGAGTAATAACTATGGCTACACCTTC.

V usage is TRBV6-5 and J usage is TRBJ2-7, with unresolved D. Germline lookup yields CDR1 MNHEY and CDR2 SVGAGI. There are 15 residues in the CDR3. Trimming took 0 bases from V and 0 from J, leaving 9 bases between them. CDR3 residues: CASSYSYQDSYEQYF. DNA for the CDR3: TGTGCCAGCAGTTACTCGTATCAGGACTCCTACGAGCAGTACTTC.

The CDR3 protein is CASSYSGTASYGYTF. Written as DNA, the CDR3 is TGTGCCAGCAGTTACTCCGGGACAGCCTCCTATGGCTACACCTTC. This chain connects TRBV6-6 to TRBJ1-2, with 7 nucleotides matching TRBD1. The CDR3 length is 15 residues. Germline V gene data show CDR1 as MNHNY and CDR2 as SVGAGI (reference sequence). V shed 0 bases, J shed 4 bases, and the junction held 5 bases outside the gene matches.

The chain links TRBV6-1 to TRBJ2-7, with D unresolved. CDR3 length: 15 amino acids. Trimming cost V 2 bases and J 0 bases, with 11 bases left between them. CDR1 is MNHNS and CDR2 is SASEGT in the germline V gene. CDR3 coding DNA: TGTGCCAGCAGTGAACGGCAAGCCCTCTCCTACGAGCAGTACTTC. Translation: CASSERQALSYEQYF.

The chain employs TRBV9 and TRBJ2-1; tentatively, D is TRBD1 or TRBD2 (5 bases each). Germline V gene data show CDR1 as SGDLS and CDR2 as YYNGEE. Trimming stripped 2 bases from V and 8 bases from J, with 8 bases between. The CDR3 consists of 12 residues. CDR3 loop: CASSVLGDEQFF. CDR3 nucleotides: TGTGCCAGCAGCGTCTTGGGGGATGAGCAGTTCTTC.

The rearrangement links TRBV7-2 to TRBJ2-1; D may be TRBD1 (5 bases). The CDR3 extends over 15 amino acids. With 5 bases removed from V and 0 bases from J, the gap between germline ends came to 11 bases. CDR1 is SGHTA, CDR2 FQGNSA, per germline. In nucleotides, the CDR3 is TGTGCCAGCAGCCCCAGGGCCCTCTCCTACAATGAGCAGTTCTTC. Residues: CASSPRALSYNEQFF. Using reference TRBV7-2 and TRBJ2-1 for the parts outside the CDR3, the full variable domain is GAGVSQSPSNKVTEKGKDVELRCDPISGHTALYWYRQSLGQGLEFLIYFQGNSAPDKSGLPSDRFSAERTGGSVSTLTIQRTQQEDSAVYLCASSPRALSYNEQFFGPGTRLTVL.

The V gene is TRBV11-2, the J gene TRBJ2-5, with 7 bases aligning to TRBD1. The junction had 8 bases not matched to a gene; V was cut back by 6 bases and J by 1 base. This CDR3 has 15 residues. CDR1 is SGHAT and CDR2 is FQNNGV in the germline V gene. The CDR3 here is CASRFTGQVQETQYF. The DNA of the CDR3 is TGTGCCAGCAGGTTTACCGGACAGGTCCAAGAGACCCAGTACTTC.

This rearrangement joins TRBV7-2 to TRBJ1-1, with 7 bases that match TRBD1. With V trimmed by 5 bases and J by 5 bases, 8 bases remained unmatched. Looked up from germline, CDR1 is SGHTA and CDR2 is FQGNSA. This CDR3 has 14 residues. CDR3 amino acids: CASSVRQGGTEAFF. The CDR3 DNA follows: TGTGCCAGCAGCGTCCGACAGGGTGGAACTGAAGCTTTCTTT.

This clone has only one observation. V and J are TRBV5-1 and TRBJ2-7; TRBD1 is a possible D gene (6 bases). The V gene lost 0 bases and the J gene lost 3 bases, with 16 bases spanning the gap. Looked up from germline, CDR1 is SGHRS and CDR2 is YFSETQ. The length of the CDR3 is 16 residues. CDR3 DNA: TGCGCCAGCAGCTTGGCCGTGGGGACACATCTCTACGAGCAGTACTTC. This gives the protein CASSLAVGTHLYEQYF.

The DNA for the CDR3 is TGCAGCGTTGGCTCGATTCTTTCCTACGAGCAGTACTTC. Its translation is CSVGSILSYEQYF. The J gene is TRBJ2-7, the V gene TRBV29-1; D remains ambiguous. V was clipped by 4 bases and J by 1 base, with 11 bases between them. The CDR3 contains 13 residues. From germline, CDR1 is SQVTM and CDR2 ANQGSEA.

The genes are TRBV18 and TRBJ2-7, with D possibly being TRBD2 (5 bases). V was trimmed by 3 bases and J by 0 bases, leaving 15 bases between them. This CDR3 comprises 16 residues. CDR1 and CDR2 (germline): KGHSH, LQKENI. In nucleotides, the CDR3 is TGTGCCAGCTCACCCGATTTCCCCGGGAACTCCTACGAGCAGTACTTC. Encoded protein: CASSPDFPGNSYEQYF.